This T cell receptor beta chain was recovered during a study of Ad26.COV2.S vaccination and SARS-CoV-2 variants. Turning to the study itself: Ad26.COV2.S shots went into the muscle once or twice, 56 days apart. Study-level findings and limits: Placebo recipients and vaccine recipients were similar in non-spike TCR breadth.

Trimming took 5 bases from V and 6 from J, leaving 16 bases between them. CDR3 length equals 14 residues. Germline CDR1 SGHVS, CDR2 FQNEAQ. Generated by immunoSEQ multiplex PCR, the TCRdb table keeps only in-frame clones and is missing some. The table records over 400,000 clones, over 80% of them present only once. A word on this clone: The antigen remains unidentified.

The treatment was: roughly 20 received Ad26.COV2.S at low or high dose, single or two shots; about 5 received placebo; per-sample allocation not given. The study sampled participants on day 63 after the first vaccine or placebo injection. Vaccination employed an Ad26 vector expressing the Wuhan-strain SARS-CoV-2 spike. V and J are TRBV7-8 and TRBJ1-1; the D is unclear. The material was peripheral blood, obtained in a trial of Ad26.COV2.S vaccine versus placebo. The TCR comes from a person between 18 and 65 years old who received the Ad26.COV2.S COVID-19 vaccine or a placebo. The CDR3 loop is CASSPPRPEAEAFF. CDR3 in DNA: TGTGCCAGCAGCCCCCCTAGACCGGAGGCTGAAGCTTTCTTT.